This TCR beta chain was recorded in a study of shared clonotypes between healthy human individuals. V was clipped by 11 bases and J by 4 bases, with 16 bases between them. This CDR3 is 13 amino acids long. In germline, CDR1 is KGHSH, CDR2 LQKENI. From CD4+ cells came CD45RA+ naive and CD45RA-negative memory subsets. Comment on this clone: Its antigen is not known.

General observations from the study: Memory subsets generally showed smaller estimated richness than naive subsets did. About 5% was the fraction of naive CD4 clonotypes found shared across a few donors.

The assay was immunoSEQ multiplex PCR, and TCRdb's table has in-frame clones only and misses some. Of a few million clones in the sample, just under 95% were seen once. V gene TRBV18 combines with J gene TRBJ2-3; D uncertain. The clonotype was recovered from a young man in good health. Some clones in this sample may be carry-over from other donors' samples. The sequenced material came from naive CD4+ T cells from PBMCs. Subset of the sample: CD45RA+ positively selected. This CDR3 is CASVAPSADTQYF. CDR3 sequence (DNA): TGTGCCTCGGTAGCCCCGTCGGCAGATACGCAGTATTTT.